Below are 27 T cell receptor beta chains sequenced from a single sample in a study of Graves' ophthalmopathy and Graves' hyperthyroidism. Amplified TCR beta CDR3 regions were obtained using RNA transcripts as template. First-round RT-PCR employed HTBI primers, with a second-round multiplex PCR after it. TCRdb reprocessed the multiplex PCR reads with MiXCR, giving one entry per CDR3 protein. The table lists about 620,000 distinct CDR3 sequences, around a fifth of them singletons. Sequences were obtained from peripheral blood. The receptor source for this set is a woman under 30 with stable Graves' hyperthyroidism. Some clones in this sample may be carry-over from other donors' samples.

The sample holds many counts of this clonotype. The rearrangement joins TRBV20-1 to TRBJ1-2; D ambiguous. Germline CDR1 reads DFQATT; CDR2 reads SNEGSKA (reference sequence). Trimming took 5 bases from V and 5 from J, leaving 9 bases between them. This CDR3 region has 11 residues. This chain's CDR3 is CSAPRYYGYTF. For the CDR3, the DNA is TGCAGTGCTCCCAGATATTATGGCTACACCTTC.

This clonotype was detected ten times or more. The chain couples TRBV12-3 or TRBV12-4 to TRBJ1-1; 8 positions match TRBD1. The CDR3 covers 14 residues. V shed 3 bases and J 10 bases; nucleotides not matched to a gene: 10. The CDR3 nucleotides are TGTGCCAGCAGTTTCCAGGGGGCGCAGGTGGGAGCTTTCTTT. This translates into CASSFQGAQVGAFF.

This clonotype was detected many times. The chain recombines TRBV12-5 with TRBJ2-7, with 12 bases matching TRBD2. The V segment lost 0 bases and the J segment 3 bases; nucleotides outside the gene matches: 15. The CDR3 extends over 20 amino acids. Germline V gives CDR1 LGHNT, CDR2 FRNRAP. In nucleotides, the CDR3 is TGTGCTAGTGGTTTGGTATTGCTAGCGGGGGGGCCCCCGGCCAACTACGAGCAGTACTTC. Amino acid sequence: CASGLVLLAGGPPANYEQYF.

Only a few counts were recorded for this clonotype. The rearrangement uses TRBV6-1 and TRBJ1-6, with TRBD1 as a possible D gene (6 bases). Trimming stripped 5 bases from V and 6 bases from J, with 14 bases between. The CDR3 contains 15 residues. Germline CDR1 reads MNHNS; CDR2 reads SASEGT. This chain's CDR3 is CASSPSQGLNSPLHF. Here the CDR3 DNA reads TGTGCCAGCAGTCCTAGTCAGGGGCTTAATTCACCCCTCCACTTT.

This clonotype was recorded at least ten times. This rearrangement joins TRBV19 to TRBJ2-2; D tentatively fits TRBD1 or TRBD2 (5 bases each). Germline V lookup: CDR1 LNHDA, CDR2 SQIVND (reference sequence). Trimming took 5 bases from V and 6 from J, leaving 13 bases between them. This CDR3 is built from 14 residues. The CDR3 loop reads CASSEAGRAGELFF. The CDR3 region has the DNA TGTGCCAGTAGTGAAGCAGGGCGGGCCGGGGAGCTGTTTTTT.

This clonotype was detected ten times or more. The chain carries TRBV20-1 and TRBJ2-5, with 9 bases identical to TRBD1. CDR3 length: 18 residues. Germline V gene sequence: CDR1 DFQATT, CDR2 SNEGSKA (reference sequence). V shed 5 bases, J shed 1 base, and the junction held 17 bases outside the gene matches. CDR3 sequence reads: CSAQAGTGILSGQETQYF. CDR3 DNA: TGCAGTGCTCAAGCCGGGACAGGGATCTTGTCTGGCCAAGAGACCCAGTACTTC.

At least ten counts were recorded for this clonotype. DNA for the CDR3: TGCAGCGTTAGCAGGGACTACTCCTACGAGCAGTACTTC. It codes for CSVSRDYSYEQYF. The chain carries TRBV29-1 and TRBJ2-7, with 7 bases lining up with TRBD2. Germline V gene lookup returns CDR1 SQVTM and CDR2 ANQGSEA. This CDR3 contains 13 residues. Germline trimming cut 5 bases from V and 0 bases from J; bases unmatched to any gene: 4.

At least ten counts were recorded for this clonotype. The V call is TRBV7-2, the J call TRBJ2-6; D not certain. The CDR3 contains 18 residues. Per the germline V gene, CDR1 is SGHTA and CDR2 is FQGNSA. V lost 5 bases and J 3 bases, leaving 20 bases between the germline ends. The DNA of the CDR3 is TGTGCCAGCAGCCTACGCCCCACGTCTGTAGGTGGGGCCAACGTCCTGACTTTC. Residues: CASSLRPTSVGGANVLTF. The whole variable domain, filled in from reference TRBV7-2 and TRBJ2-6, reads GAGVSQSPSNKVTEKGKDVELRCDPISGHTALYWYRQSLGQGLEFLIYFQGNSAPDKSGLPSDRFSAERTGGSVSTLTIQRTQQEDSAVYLCASSLRPTSVGGANVLTFGAGSRLTVL.

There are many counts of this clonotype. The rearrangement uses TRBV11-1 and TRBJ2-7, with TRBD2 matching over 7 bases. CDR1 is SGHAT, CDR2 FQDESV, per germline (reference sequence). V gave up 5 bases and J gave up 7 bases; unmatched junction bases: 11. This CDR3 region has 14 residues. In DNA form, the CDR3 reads TGTGCCAGCAGCCCTGGACTAGGACTGAGGGAGCAGTACTTC. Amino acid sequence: CASSPGLGLREQYF.

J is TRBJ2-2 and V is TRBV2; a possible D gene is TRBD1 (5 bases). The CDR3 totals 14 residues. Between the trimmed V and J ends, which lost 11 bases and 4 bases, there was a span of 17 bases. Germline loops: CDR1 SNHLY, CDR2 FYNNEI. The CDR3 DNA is TGTGCCGGTATAAGGCAGGGTACCACCGGGGAGCTGTTTTTT. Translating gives CAGIRQGTTGELFF.

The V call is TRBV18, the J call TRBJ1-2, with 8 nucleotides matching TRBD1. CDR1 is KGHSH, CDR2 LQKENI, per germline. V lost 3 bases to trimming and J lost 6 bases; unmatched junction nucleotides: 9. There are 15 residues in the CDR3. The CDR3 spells CASSPMDRAWNGYTF. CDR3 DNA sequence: TGTGCCAGCTCACCCATGGACAGGGCATGGAATGGCTACACCTTC.

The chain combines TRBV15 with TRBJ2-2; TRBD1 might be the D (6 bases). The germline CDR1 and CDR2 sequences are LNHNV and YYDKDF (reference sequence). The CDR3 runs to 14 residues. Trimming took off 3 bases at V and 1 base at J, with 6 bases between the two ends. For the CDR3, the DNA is TGTGCCACCAGCAGGACAGGGAACACCGGGGAGCTGTTTTTT. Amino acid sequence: CATSRTGNTGELFF. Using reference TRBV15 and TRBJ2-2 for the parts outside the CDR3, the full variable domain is DAMVIQNPRYQVTQFGKPVTLSCSQTLNHNVMYWYQQKSSQAPKLLFHYYDKDFNNEADTPDNFQSRRPNTSFCFLDIRSPGLGDTAMYLCATSRTGNTGELFFGEGSRLTVL.

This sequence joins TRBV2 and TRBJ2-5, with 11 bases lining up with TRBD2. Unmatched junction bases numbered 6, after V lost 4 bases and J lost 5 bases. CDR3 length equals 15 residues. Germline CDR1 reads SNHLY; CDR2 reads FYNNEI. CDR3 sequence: CASSAGLAVSETQYF. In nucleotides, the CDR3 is TGTGCCAGCAGTGCGGGACTAGCGGTGTCCGAGACCCAGTACTTC.

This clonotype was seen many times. DNA for the CDR3: TGTGCCAGCAGTTGGACCGTATCTGGAAACACCATATATTTT. Its translation is CASSWTVSGNTIYF. This rearrangement joins TRBV6-2 or TRBV6-3 to TRBJ1-3, with D uncertain. Deletions cut 4 bases from V and 1 base from J, with 8 bases between. The CDR3 has 14 residues. Germline V CDR1 and CDR2: MNHEY, SVGEGT.

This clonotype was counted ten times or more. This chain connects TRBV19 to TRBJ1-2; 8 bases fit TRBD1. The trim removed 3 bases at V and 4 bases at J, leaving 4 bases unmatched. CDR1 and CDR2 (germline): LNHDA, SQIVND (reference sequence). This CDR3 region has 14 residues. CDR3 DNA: TGTGCCAGTAGTATTGCAGGGGGCGCCTATGGCTACACCTTC. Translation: CASSIAGGAYGYTF.

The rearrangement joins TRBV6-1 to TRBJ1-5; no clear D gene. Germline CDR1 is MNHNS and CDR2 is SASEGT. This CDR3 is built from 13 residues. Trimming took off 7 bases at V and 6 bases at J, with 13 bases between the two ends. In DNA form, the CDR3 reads TGTGCCAGCACGGGGATTGTGAGTCAGCCCCAGCATTTT. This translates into CASTGIVSQPQHF.

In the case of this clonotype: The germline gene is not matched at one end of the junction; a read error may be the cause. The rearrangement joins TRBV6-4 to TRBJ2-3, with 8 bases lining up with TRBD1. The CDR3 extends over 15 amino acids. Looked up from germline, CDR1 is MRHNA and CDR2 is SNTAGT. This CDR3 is CASRDSTGGTDTQYF. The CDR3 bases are TGTGCCAGCAGGGACTCGACAGGGGGCACAGATACGCAGTATTTT.

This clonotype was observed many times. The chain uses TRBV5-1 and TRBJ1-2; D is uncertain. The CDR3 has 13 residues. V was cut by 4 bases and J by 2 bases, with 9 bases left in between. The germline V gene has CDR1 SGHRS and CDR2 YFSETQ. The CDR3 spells CASSGGGNYGYTF. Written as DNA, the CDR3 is TGCGCCAGCAGCGGAGGAGGGAACTATGGCTACACCTTC.

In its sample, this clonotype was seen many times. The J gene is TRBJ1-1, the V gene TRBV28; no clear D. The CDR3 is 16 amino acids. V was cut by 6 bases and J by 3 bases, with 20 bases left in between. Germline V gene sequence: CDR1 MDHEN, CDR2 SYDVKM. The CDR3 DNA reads TGTGCCAGCAGACACCGGTGGGCGACCGGCGACACTGAAGCTTTCTTT. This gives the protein CASRHRWATGDTEAFF.

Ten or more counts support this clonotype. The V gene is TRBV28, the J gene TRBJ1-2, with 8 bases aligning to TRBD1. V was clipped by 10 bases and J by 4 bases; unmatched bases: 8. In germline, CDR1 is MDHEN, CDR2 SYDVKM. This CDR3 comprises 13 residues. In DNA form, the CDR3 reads TGTGCCACCATGCCCGGGACAGGCTATGGCTACACCTTC. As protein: CATMPGTGYGYTF.

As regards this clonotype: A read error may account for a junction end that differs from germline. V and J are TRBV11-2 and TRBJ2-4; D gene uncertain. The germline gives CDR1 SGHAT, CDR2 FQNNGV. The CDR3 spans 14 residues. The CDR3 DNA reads TGTGCCAGCAGCTCCGATCGGGCCAAAAACATTAAGTACTTC. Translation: CASSSDRAKNIKYF.

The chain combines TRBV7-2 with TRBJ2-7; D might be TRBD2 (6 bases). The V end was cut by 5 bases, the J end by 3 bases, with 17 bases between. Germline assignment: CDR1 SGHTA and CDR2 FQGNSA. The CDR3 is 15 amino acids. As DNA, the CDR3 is TGTGCCAGCAGCCCCCTACCAGGACTACTCTACGAGCAGTACTTC. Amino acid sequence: CASSPLPGLLYEQYF.

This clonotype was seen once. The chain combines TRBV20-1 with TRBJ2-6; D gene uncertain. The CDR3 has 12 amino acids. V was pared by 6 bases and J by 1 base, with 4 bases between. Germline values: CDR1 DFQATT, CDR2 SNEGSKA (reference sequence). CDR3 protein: CSAKSGANVLTF. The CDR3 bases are TGCAGTGCAAAGTCTGGGGCCAACGTCCTGACTTTC.

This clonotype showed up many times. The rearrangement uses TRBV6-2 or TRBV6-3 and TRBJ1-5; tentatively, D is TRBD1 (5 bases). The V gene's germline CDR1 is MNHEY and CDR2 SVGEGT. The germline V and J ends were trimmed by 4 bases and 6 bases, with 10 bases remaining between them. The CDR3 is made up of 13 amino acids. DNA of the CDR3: TGTGCCAGCAGTTTCTCAGGGCTTCAGCCCCAGCATTTT. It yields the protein CASSFSGLQPQHF.

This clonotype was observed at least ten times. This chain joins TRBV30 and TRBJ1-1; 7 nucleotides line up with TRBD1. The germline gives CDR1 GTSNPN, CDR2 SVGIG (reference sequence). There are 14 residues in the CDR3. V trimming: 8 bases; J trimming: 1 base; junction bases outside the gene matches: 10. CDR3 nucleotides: TGTGCCGGGAAACAGGGACAGCCGAACACTGAAGCTTTCTTT. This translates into CAGKQGQPNTEAFF.

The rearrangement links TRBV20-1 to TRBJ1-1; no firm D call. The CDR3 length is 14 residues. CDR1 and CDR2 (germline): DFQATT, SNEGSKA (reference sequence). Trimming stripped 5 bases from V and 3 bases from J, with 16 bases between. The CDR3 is CSAPSAGWDTEAFF. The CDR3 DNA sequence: TGCAGTGCTCCCTCCGCGGGTTGGGACACTGAAGCTTTCTTT.

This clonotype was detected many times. As DNA, the CDR3 is TGTGCCAGCAGTTTAGGGGGGATCTCCTACGAGCAGTACTTC. Protein: CASSLGGISYEQYF. The chain has TRBV12-3 or TRBV12-4 and TRBJ2-7; D is tentatively TRBD1 or TRBD2 (5 bases each). V was cut by 1 base and J by 0 bases, with 7 bases left in between. The CDR3 runs 14 residues.